The 5 T cell receptor beta chains below come from one sample, sequenced in a study of shared clonotypes between healthy human individuals. This table comes from immunoSEQ multiplex PCR, and its TCRdb copy is limited to in-frame clones, with some not included. The sample holds about 460,000 clones, 60% to 80% seen once. The sequencing sample was made of PBMCs. The source is a woman between 35 and 50 years old in good health. Some clones in this sample may be carry-over from other donors' samples.

This chain uses TRBV14 with TRBJ2-1; unclear D gene. With 4 bases removed from V and 8 bases from J, the gap between germline ends came to 15 bases. The CDR3 sequence is 14 residues long. Germline-derived CDR1 and CDR2 are SGHDN and FVKESK. As DNA, the CDR3 is TGTGCCAGCAGCCTTCGGTACCCACTCGATGAGCAGTTCTTC. It is translated as CASSLRYPLDEQFF.

The chain links TRBV6-1 to TRBJ1-1; D call uncertain. The length of the CDR3 is 15 residues. V lost 6 bases and J 3 bases, leaving 17 bases between the germline ends. The germline V gene has CDR1 MNHNS and CDR2 SASEGT. The chain's CDR3 is CASSQTPGSDTEAFF. The CDR3 nucleotides are TGTGCCAGCAGCCAGACCCCAGGTAGCGACACTGAAGCTTTCTTT.

This clone was picked up one time. The CDR3 spells CAISGPAMTGIEAFF. Here the CDR3 DNA reads TGTGCCATCAGTGGACCAGCAATGACAGGGATTGAAGCTTTCTTT. The chain carries TRBV10-3 and TRBJ1-1; TRBD1 aligns across 7 bases. This CDR3 is 15 amino acids long. The V segment lost 4 bases and the J segment 7 bases; nucleotides outside the gene matches: 12. Germline CDR1 is ENHRY and CDR2 is SYGVKD.

This rearrangement joins TRBV25-1 to TRBJ1-2; the D gene is possibly TRBD1 (5 bases). V was clipped by 2 bases and J by 0 bases, with 10 bases between them. From germline, CDR1 is MGHDK and CDR2 SYGVNS. This CDR3 has 15 amino acids. CDR3 bases: TGTGCCAGCAGTGAAGCTGGGGCAACTAACTATGGCTACACCTTC. Its protein product is CASSEAGATNYGYTF.

As to this clone: Other DNA sequences in this sample translate to the same CDR3. This chain joins TRBV10-3 and TRBJ2-7; D unresolved. Germline V gene data show CDR1 as ENHRY and CDR2 as SYGVKD. The CDR3 extends over 13 amino acids. V dropped 0 bases and J dropped 3 bases, with 6 bases sitting between them. CDR3 in DNA: TGTGCCATCAGTGAGTCGAACAGCTACGAGCAGTACTTC. As protein: CAISESNSYEQYF.